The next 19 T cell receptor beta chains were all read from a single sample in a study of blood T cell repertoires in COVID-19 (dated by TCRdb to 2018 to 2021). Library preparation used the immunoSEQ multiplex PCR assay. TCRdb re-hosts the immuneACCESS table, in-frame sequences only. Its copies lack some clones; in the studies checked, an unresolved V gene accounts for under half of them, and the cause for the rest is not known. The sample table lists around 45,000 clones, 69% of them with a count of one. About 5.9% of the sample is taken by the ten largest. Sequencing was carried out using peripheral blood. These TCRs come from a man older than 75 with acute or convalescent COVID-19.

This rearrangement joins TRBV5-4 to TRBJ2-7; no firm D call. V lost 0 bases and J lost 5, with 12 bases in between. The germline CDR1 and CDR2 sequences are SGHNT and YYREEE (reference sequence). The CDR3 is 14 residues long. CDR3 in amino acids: CASSLGRSRDEQYF. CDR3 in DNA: TGTGCCAGCAGCTTGGGCCGGTCCCGAGACGAGCAGTACTTC.

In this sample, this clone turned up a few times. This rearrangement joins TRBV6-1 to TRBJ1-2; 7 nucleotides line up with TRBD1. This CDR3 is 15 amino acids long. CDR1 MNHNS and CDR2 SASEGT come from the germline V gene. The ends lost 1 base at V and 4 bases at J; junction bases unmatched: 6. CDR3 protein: CASSEGQGVSYGYTF. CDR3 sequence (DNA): TGTGCCAGCAGTGAAGGACAGGGCGTAAGCTATGGCTACACCTTC.

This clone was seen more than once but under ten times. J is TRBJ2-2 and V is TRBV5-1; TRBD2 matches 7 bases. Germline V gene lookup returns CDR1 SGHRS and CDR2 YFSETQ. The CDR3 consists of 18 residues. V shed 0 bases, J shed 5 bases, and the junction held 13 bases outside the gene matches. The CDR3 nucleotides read TGCGCCAGCAGCTTGGGAGGATTGGTACTAGCGAGGACCGGGGAGCTGTTTTTT. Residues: CASSLGGLVLARTGELFF.

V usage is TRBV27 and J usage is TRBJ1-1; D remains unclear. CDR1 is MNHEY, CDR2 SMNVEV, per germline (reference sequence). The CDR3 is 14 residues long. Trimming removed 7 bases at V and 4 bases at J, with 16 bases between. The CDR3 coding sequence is TGTGCCAGCAATAAGGACGCCCGGGGCACTGAAGCTTTCTTT. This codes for CASNKDARGTEAFF.

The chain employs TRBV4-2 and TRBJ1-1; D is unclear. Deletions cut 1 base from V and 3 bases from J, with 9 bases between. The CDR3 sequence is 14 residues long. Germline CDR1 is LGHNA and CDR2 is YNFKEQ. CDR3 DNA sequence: TGTGCCAGCAGCCAAGGTCATAGATACACTGAAGCTTTCTTT. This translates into CASSQGHRYTEAFF.

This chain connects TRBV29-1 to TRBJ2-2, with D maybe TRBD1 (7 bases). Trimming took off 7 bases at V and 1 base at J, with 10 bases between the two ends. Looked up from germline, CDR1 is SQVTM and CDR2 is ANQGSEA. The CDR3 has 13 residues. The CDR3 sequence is CSGGTENTGELFF. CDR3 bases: TGCAGCGGCGGGACAGAGAACACCGGGGAGCTGTTTTTT.

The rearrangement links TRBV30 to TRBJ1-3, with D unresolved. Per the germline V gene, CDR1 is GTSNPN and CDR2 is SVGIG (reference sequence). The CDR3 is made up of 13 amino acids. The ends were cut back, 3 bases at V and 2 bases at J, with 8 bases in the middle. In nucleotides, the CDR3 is TGTGCCTGGAGGAACAACACTGGAAACACCATATATTTT. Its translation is CAWRNNTGNTIYF.

The CDR3 sequence is CASSRPPGQGIKGDTQYF. The CDR3 coding sequence is TGTGCCAGCAGCCGGCCCCCGGGACAGGGGATAAAGGGAGATACGCAGTATTTT. The chain carries TRBV5-4 and TRBJ2-3, with TRBD1 identical over 10 bases. V gave up 4 bases and J gave up 5 bases; unmatched junction bases: 16. The CDR3 runs to 18 residues. From germline, CDR1 is SGHNT and CDR2 YYREEE (reference sequence).

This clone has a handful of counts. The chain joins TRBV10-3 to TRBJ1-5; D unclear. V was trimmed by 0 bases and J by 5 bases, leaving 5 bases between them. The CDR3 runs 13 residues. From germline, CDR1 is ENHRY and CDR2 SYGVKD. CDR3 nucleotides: TGTGCCATCAGTGAGTCGGGAGATCAGCCCCAGCATTTT. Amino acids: CAISESGDQPQHF.

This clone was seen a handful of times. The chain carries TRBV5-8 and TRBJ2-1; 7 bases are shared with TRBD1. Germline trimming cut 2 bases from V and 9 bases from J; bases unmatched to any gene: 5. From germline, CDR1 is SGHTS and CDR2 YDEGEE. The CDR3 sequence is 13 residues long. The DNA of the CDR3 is TGTGCCAGCAGCTTACAGGGGTATCGTGAGCAGTTCTTC. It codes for CASSLQGYREQFF. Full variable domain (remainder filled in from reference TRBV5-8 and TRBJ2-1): EAGVTQSPTHLIKTRGQQATLRCSPISGHTSVYWYQQALGLGLQFLLWYDEGEERNRGNFPPRFSGRQFPNYSSELNVNALELEDSALYLCASSLQGYREQFFGPGTRLTVL.

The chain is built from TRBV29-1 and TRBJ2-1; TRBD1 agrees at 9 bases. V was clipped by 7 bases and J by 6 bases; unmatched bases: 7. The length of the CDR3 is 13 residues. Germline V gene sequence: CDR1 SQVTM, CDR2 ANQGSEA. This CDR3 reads CSGHGTGSNEQFF. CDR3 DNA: TGCAGCGGCCACGGGACAGGGTCCAATGAGCAGTTCTTC.

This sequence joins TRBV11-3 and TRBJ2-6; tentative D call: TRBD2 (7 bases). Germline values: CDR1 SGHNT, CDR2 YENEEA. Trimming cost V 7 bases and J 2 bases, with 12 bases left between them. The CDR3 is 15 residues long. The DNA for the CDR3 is TGTGCCAGCACCGGAGGGGGGGCTGGGGCCAACGTCCTGACTTTC. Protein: CASTGGGAGANVLTF.

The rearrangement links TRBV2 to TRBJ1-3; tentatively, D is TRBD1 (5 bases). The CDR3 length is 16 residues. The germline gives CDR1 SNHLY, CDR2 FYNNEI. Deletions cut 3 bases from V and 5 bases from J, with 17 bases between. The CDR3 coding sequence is TGTGCCAGCAGTGAGGGGGGATATAGGGGACGAAACACCATATATTTT. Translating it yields CASSEGGYRGRNTIYF.

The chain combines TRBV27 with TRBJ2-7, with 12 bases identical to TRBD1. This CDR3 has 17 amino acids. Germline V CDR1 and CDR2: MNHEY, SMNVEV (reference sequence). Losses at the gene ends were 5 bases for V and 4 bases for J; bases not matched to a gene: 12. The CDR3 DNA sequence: TGTGCCAGCAGTACGTACTACCCGGGACAGGGGGCTTACGAGCAGTACTTC. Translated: CASSTYYPGQGAYEQYF.

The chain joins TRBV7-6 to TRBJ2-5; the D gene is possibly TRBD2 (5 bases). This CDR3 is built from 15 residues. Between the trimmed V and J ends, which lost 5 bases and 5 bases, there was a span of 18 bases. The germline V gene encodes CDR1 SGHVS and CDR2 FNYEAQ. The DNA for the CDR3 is TGTGCCAGCAGCCCCCAAGCGGACCCGAAGGAGACCCAGTACTTC. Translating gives CASSPQADPKETQYF.

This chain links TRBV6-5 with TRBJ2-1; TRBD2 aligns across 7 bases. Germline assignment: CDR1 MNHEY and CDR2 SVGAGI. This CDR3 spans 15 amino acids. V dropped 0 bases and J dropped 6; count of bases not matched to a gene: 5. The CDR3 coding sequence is TGTGCCAGCAGTTACTCGCGGGAGAGGGGCAATGAGCAGTTCTTC. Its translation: CASSYSRERGNEQFF.

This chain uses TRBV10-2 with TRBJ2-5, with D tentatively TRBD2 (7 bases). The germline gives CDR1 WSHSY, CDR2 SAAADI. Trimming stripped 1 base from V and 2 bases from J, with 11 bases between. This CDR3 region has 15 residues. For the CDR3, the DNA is TGCGCCAGCAGTGAGTTCAGGGGACTACAAGAGACCCAGTACTTC. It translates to CASSEFRGLQETQYF.

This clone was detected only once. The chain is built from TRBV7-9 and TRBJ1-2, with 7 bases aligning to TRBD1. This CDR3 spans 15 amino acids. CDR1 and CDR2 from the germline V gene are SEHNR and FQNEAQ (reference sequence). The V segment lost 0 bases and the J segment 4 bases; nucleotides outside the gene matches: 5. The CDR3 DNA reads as TGTGCCAGCAGCTTAGCGATTGGGACAGCCTATGGCTACACCTTC. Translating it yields CASSLAIGTAYGYTF.

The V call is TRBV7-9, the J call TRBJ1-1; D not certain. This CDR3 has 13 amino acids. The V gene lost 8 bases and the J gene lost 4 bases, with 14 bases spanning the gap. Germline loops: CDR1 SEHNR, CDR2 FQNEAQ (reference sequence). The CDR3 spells CASLRAGGTEAFF. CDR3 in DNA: TGTGCCAGCCTCCGTGCCGGAGGCACTGAAGCTTTCTTT.